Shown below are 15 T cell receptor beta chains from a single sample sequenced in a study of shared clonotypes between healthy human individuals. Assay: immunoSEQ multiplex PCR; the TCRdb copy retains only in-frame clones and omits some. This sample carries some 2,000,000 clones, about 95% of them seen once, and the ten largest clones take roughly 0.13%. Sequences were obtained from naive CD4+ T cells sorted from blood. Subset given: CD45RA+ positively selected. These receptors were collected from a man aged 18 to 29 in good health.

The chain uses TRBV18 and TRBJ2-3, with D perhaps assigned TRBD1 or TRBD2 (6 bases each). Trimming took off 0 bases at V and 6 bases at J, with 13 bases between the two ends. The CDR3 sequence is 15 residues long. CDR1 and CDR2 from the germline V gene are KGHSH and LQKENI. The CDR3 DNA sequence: TGTGCCAGCTCACCACCCGGGGGCGAGGGGGATACGCAGTATTTT. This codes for CASSPPGGEGDTQYF.

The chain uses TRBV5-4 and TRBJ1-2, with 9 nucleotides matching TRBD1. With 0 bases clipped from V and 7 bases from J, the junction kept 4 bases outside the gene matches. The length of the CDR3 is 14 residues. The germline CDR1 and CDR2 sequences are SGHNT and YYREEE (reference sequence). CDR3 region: CASSLGQGEGGYTF. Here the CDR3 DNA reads TGTGCCAGCAGCTTGGGACAGGGGGAAGGTGGCTACACCTTC.

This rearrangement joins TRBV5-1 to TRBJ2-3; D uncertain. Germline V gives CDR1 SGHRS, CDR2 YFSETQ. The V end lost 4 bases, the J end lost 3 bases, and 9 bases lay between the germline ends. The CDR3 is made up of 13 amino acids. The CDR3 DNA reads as TGCGCCAGCAGCCATCAGGAGACAGATACGCAGTATTTT. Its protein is CASSHQETDTQYF.

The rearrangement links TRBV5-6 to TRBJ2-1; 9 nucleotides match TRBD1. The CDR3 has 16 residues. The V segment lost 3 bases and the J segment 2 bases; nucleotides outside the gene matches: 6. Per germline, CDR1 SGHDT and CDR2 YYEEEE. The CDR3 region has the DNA TGTGCCAGCAGCTACGACAGGGGGGAGACCTACAATGAGCAGTTCTTC. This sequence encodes CASSYDRGETYNEQFF.

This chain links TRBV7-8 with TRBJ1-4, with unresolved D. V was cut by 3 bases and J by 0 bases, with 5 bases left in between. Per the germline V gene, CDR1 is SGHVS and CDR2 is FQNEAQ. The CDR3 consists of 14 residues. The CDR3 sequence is CASSFQATNEKLFF. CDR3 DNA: TGTGCCAGCAGCTTCCAAGCAACTAATGAAAAACTGTTTTTT.

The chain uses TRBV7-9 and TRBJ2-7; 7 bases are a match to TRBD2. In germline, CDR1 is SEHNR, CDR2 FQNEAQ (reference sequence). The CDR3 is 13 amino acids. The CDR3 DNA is TGTGCAACTGCGGGGCGGGAGTCCTACGAGCAGTACTTC. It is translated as CATAGRESYEQYF.

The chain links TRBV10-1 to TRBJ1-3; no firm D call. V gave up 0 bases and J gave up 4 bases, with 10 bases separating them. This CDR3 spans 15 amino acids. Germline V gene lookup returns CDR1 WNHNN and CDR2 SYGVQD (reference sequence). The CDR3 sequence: CASSESLVAGNTIYF. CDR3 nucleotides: TGCGCCAGCAGTGAGTCCCTGGTAGCAGGAAACACCATATATTTT.

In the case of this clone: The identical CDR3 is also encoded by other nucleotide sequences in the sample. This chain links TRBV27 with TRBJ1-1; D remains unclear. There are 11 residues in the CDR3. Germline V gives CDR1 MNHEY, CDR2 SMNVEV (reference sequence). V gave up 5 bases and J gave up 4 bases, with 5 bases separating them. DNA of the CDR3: TGTGCCAGCAGTGGGTTCACTGAAGCTTTCTTT. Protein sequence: CASSGFTEAFF.

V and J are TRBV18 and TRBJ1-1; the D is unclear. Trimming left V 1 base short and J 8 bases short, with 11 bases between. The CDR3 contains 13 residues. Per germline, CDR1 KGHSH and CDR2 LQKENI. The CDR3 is CASSPQATGEAFF. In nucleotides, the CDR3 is TGTGCCAGCTCACCACAGGCAACGGGAGAAGCTTTCTTT.

The CDR3 DNA reads TGTGCTAGTGGTTTGGTACAACGGGACAGGGCCTACGAGCAGTACTTC. Amino acids: CASGLVQRDRAYEQYF. The chain links TRBV12-5 to TRBJ2-7; 9 bases are a match to TRBD1. Germline V CDR1 and CDR2: LGHNT, FRNRAP. Losses at the gene ends were 0 bases for V and 2 bases for J; bases not matched to a gene: 5. This CDR3 comprises 16 residues.

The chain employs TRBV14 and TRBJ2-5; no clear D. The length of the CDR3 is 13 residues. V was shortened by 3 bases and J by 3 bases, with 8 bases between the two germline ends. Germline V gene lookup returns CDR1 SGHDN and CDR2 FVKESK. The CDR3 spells CASSHEPKETQYF. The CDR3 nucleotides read TGTGCCAGCAGCCACGAACCCAAAGAGACCCAGTACTTC. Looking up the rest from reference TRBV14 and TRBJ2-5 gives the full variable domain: EAGVTQFPSHSVIEKGQTVTLRCDPISGHDNLYWYRRVMGKEIKFLLHFVKESKQDESGMPNNRFLAERTGGTYSTLKVQPAELEDSGVYFCASSHEPKETQYFGPGTRLLVL.

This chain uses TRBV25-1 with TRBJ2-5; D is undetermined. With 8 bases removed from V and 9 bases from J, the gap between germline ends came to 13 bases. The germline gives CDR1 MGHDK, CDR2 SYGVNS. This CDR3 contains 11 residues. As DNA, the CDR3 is TGTGCCAGCTCTCTTAAGATCGCCCAGTACTTC. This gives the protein CASSLKIAQYF.

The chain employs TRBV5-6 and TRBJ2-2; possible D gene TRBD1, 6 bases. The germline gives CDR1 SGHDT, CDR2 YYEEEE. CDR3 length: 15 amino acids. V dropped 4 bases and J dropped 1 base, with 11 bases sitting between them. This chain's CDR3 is CASSTTGQNTGELFF. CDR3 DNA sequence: TGTGCCAGCAGCACAACGGGACAGAACACCGGGGAGCTGTTTTTT.

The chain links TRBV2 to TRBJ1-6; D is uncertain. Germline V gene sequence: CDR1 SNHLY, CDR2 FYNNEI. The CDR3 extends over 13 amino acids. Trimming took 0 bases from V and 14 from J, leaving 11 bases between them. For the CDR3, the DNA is TGTGCCAGCAGTGAAGCACCAGGTGCCACCCTCCACTTT. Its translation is CASSEAPGATLHF.

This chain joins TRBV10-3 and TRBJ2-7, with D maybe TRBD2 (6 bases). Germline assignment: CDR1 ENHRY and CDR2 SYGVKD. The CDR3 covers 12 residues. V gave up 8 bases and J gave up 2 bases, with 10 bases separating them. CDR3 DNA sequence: TGTGCCATCGGGGACTCTCCCTACGAGCAGTACTTC. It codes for CAIGDSPYEQYF.